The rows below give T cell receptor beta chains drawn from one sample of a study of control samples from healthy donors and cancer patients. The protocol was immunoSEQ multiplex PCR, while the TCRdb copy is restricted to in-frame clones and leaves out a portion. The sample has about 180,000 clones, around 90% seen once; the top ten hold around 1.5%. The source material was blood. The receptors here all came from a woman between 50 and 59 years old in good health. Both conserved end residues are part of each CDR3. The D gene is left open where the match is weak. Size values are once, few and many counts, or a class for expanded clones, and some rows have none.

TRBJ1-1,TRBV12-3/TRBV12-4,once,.,TGTGCCAGCAGGAACTCGGGGACTGAAGCTTTCTTT,CASRNSGTEAFF
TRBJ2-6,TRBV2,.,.,TGTGCCAGCAGTGAAGGCAGGGCAGCTGGGGCCAACGTCCTGACTTTC,CASSEGRAAGANVLTF
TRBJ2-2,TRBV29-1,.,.,TGCAGCGTTGAAGACGGCGGGACGAACACCGGGGAGCTGTTTTTT,CSVEDGGTNTGELFF
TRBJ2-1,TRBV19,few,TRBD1,TGTGCCAGTATTCCCGGACAGGGGGGCAATGAGCAGTTCTTC,CASIPGQGGNEQFF
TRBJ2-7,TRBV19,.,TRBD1,TGTGCCAGTAGTAGCAACACAGGGGACAAAAATTACGAGCAGTACTTC,CASSSNTGDKNYEQYF
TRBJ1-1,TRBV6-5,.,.,TGTGCCAGCAGTTATAAGGGACAGAACACTGAAGCTTTCTTT,CASSYKGQNTEAFF
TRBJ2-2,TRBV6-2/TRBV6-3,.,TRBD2,TGTGCCAGCAGCTTTAGCGGGAGCAGGCGGGAGCTGTTTTTT,CASSFSGSRRELFF
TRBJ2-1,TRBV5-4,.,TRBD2,TGTGCCAGCAGCTTGAATGGACTAGCGGGTTCCTACAATGAGCAGTTCTTC,CASSLNGLAGSYNEQFF
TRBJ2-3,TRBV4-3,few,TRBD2,TGCGCCAGCAGCCAAGGTAGCGGGGGGGCTGCAGATACGCAGTATTTT,CASSQGSGGAADTQYF
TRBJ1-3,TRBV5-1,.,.,TGCGCCAGCAGGGGAGAGAGTCCTGGAAACACCATATATTTT,CASRGESPGNTIYF
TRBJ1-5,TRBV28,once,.,TGTGCCAGCAGTGTCTCCTACAGGGATCAGCCCCAGCATTTT,CASSVSYRDQPQHF
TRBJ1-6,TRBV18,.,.,TGTGCCAGCTCACCAGACATCTCTTCACCCCTCCACTTT,CASSPDISSPLHF
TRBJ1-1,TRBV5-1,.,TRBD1,TGCGCCAGCAGCTCGGGGACAGAAAGGAACACTGAAGCTTTCTTT,CASSSGTERNTEAFF
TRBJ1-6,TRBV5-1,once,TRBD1,TGCGCCAGCAGCTTGGTAGGGGGCGATAATTCACCCCTCCACTTT,CASSLVGGDNSPLHF
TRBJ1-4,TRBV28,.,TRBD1,TGTGCCAGCAGCAAATGGACAGGGGAAGAAAAACTGTTTTTT,CASSKWTGEEKLFF
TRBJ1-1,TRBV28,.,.,TGTGCCAGCACCCTGGGCCCAGTTGGACTGTTGAACACTGAAGCTTTCTTT,CASTLGPVGLLNTEAFF
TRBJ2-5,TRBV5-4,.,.,TGTGCCAGCAGCACTGAACGCGGCCAAGAGACCCAGTACTTC,CASSTERGQETQYF
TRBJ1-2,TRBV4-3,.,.,TGCGCCAGCAGCCAAGAGAAAGATCCTATCTATGGCTACACCTTC,CASSQEKDPIYGYTF
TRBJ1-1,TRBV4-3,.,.,TGCGCCAGCAGCCAAGACGGGATCCCGAACACTGAAGCTTTCTTT,CASSQDGIPNTEAFF
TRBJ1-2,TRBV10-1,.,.,TGCGCCAGCACCAGGCGGCGGCCGTGGCGCTACACCTTC,CASTRRRPWRYTF
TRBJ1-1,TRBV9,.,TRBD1,TGTGCCAGCAGCGTAGGGACAGGGACTGAAGCTTTCTTT,CASSVGTGTEAFF
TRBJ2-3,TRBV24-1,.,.,TGTGCCACCAGTGGACAGGACGGCGGCACAGATACGCAGTATTTT,CATSGQDGGTDTQYF
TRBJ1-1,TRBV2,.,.,TGTGCCAGCACCGGGGGGAAGGGCACTGAAGCTTTCTTT,CASTGGKGTEAFF
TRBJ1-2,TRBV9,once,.,TGTGCCAGCAGCGTAGACCTTGGCGGCCCCGTCGGCTACACCTTC,CASSVDLGGPVGYTF
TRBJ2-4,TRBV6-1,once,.,TGTGCCAGCAGTGACCCGGGCGGTGTTTTGGCCAAAAACATTCAGTACTTC,CASSDPGGVLAKNIQYF
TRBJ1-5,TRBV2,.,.,TGTGCCAGCAGTTCACAGAAACTTGGACAGAAATATCAGCCCCAGCATTTT,CASSSQKLGQKYQPQHF
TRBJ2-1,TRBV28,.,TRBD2,TGTGCCAGCAGCGGCGGGAGGACCTACAATGAGCAGTTCTTC,CASSGGRTYNEQFF
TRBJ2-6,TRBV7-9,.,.,TGTGCCAGCCTCCGAGCTGGGGCCAACGTCCTGACTTTC,CASLRAGANVLTF
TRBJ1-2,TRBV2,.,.,TGTGCCAGCGGGGGCGGGGTCTACACCTTC,CASGGGVYTF
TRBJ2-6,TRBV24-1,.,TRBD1,TGTGCGCGTACAGGGGTATCCGGGGCCAACGTCCTGACTTTC,CARTGVSGANVLTF
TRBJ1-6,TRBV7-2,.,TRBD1,TGTGCCAGCAGCTCCCGAACCGGGACAGGGCGTTCACCCCTCCACTTT,CASSSRTGTGRSPLHF
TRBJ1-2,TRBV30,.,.,TGTGCCTGGTCCCCGGGCCCCATTAACTATGGCTACACCTTC,CAWSPGPINYGYTF
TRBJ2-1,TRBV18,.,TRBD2,TGTGCCAGCCGGACTAGCGGGGGCCCTTACAATGAGCAGTTCTTC,CASRTSGGPYNEQFF
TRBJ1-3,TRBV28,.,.,TGTGCCAGCAGTGGGGCGCCCTCTGGAAACACCATATATTTT,CASSGAPSGNTIYF
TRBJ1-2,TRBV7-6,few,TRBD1,TGTGCCAGCAGCTCCAACTCGCAGGGGGCGACCTATGGCTACACCTTC,CASSSNSQGATYGYTF
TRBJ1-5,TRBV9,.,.,TGTGCCAGCAGCCCGAACGTGGTGGGCAATCAGCCCCAGCATTTT,CASSPNVVGNQPQHF
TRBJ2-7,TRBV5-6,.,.,TGTGCCAGCAGCGTCCTCGGGGGAACGCTTGCCGAGCAGTACTTC,CASSVLGGTLAEQYF
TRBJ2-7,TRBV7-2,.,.,TGTGCCAGCAGCCTCCAATTCGAGCAGTACTTC,CASSLQFEQYF
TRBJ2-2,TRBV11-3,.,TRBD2,TGTGCCAGCAGCACCGAGGGACTCCTAGCGGGAGGAGGGACCGGGGAGCTGTTTTTT,CASSTEGLLAGGGTGELFF
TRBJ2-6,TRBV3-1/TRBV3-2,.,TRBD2,TGTGCCAGCAGCCAGGCCGGGACTAGCTTGTATGGGGCCAACGTCCTGACTTTC,CASSQAGTSLYGANVLTF
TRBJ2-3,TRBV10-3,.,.,TGTGCCATCAGTGAGAGGGGAGCCGGGAGCACAGATACGCAGTATTTT,CAISERGAGSTDTQYF
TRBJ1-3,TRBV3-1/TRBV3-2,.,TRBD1,TGTGCCAGCAGAGGCAGGGGGAGCTCTGGAAACACCATATATTTT,CASRGRGSSGNTIYF
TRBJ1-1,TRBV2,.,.,TGTGCCAGCAGTGGGGCACTCAAGAACACTGAAGCTTTCTTT,CASSGALKNTEAFF
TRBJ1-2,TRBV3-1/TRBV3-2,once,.,TGTGCCAGCAGCCAAGGACGAGGCTACACCTTC,CASSQGRGYTF
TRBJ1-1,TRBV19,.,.,TGTGCCAGTAGGAAAGCAGAGAACACTGAAGCTTTCTTT,CASRKAENTEAFF
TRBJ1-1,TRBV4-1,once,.,TGCGCCAGCAGCCAAGTGCCCAGGGTGGCCACAGAAGCTTTCTTT,CASSQVPRVATEAFF
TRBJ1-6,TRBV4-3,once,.,TGCGCCAGCAGCCAAGGGAGTCAGGGTGATTCACCCCTCCACTTT,CASSQGSQGDSPLHF
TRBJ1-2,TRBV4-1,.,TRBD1,TGCGCCAGCAGCCTAAGGGACAGGGGAGGTGGCTACACCTTC,CASSLRDRGGGYTF
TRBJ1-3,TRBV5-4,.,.,TGTGCCAGCAGCTTGTCGGGGCCTGGAAACACCATATATTTT,CASSLSGPGNTIYF
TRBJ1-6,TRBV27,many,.,TGTGCCAGCAGTTTATCGGGGTCCGGGTGGGGATACTCACCCCTCCACTTT,CASSLSGSGWGYSPLHF
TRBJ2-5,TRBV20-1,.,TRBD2,TGCAGTGCTAGTAGGACTAGCGGTTCGGATCTAGAGACCCAGTACTTC,CSASRTSGSDLETQYF
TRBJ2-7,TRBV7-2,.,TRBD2,TGTGCCAGCAGCTTTCGGACTAGCGGGGGTTTCTCCTACGAGCAGTACTTC,CASSFRTSGGFSYEQYF